The rows below give T cell receptor beta chains drawn from one sample of a study of vaccination and CD4 T cells after COVID-19. TCRdb re-called the PCR reads through MiXCR, storing one row per CDR3 protein. The data hold 5,500 to 7,000 distinct CDR3 sequences, with 30% to 35% observed a single time. Their antigens are not known. Sequencing was performed on CD4+ T cells from blood, cultured in vitro. These receptors originate from a human donor in good health. The CDR3 runs from the conserved cysteine through the conserved F or W. Each record gives: D gene, clone size, J gene, V gene, CDR3 protein, CDR3 DNA. D genes are given only for firm matches. Clone size is shown for a subset of rows, as once, few, many or a class of expanded clone.

.	medium-sized	TRBJ2-1	TRBV6-1	CASRQYVYNEQFF	TGTGCCAGCAGGCAATATGTTTACAATGAGCAGTTCTTC
TRBD1	.	TRBJ1-6	TRBV2	CASRDRQGNNSPLHF	TGTGCCAGCAGGGATCGACAGGGAAATAATTCACCCCTCCACTTT
.	.	TRBJ2-5	TRBV5-4	CASSSPRLGIPEETQYF	TGTGCCAGCAGCTCCCCCCGGCTAGGCATCCCCGAAGAGACCCAGTACTTC
TRBD1	few	TRBJ1-1	TRBV6-1	CASRNRGGNTEAFF	TGTGCCAGCAGAAACAGGGGTGGAAACACTGAAGCTTTCTTT
.	.	TRBJ2-6	TRBV4-3	CASSQDGSSGANVLTF	TGCGCCAGCAGCCAAGACGGCAGCTCTGGGGCCAACGTCCTGACTTTC
.	.	TRBJ2-7	TRBV7-2	CASSSRGLASYEQYF	TGTGCCAGCAGCTCTAGAGGGCTAGCGAGCTACGAGCAGTACTTC
.	.	TRBJ2-5	TRBV5-4	CASSQEGGRETQYF	TGTGCCAGCAGCCAGGAGGGGGGGAGGGAGACCCAGTACTTC
.	few	TRBJ1-4	TRBV20-1	CSAPATRGEKLFF	TGCAGTGCTCCGGCCACCCGAGGTGAAAAACTGTTTTTT
.	.	TRBJ1-5	TRBV29-1	CSALTVDNQPQHF	TGCAGCGCCTTGACGGTAGACAATCAGCCCCAGCATTTT
TRBD2	few	TRBJ2-7	TRBV5-1	CASSMSRAGSYEQYF	TGCGCCAGCAGCATGTCTAGAGCGGGGAGCTACGAGCAGTACTTC
TRBD1	.	TRBJ1-2	TRBV12-3/TRBV12-4	CASSGGWTGGYTF	TGTGCCAGCAGTGGGGGTTGGACAGGCGGCTACACCTTC
.	.	TRBJ1-6	TRBV7-9	CASSHGPRESSYNSPLHF	TGTGCCAGCTCTCATGGACCGAGGGAGAGCTCCTATAATTCACCCCTCCACTTT
.	few	TRBJ2-3	TRBV2	CASNAGATDTQYF	TGTGCCAGCAACGCAGGGGCGACAGATACGCAGTATTTT
.	few	TRBJ1-2	TRBV20-1	CSARDRQGNYGYTF	TGCAGTGCTAGAGACAGGCAAGGCAACTATGGCTACACCTTC
.	.	TRBJ1-1	TRBV3-1	CASSLSTTGYEAFF	TGTGCCAGCAGCTTAAGTACGACAGGATACGAAGCTTTCTTT
.	.	TRBJ2-4	TRBV5-4	CASGVGIQYF	TGTGCCAGCGGGGTCGGCATTCAGTACTTC
.	few	TRBJ1-5	TRBV28	CASRIGALGQPQHF	TGTGCCAGCAGGATCGGGGCGCTGGGTCAGCCCCAGCATTTT
.	few	TRBJ2-3	TRBV29-1	CSVAEGSDTQYF	TGCAGCGTCGCAGAAGGATCAGATACGCAGTATTTT
TRBD1	.	TRBJ1-2	TRBV30	CAWSHETGGYGYTF	TGTGCCTGGAGCCACGAGACAGGGGGCTATGGCTACACCTTC
TRBD1	.	TRBJ2-3	TRBV29-1	CSVSTGTGGTDTQYF	TGCAGCGTTTCCACCGGGACAGGGGGCACAGATACGCAGTATTTT
TRBD2	.	TRBJ2-1	TRBV7-2	CASSFRVMTSGRNEQFF	TGTGCCAGCAGCTTTAGGGTAATGACTAGCGGGAGAAATGAGCAGTTCTTC
.	.	TRBJ2-7	TRBV7-9	CASSPNDWADLYEQYF	TGTGCCAGCAGCCCGAACGACTGGGCTGATCTCTACGAGCAGTACTTC
.	few	TRBJ2-2	TRBV19	CASSIVGANTGELFF	TGTGCCAGTAGTATAGTTGGGGCGAACACCGGGGAGCTGTTTTTT
.	.	TRBJ1-1	TRBV15	CATSRGWNAEAFF	TGTGCCACCAGCAGGGGTTGGAACGCTGAAGCTTTCTTT
.	.	TRBJ1-2	TRBV24-1	CATSDQDLYGYTF	TGTGCCACCAGTGATCAGGACCTCTATGGCTACACCTTC
.	few	TRBJ1-2	TRBV7-3	CASSSREGPYGYTF	TGTGCCAGCAGCTCCCGGGAAGGTCCCTATGGCTACACCTTC